These T cell receptor beta chains were read from a single sample in a study of cytomegalovirus exposure and HLA in healthy donors. Assay used: immunoSEQ multiplex PCR; TCRdb lists only in-frame clones, some missing. The profile shows about 190,000 clones, about 80% of them singletons. Sequencing was performed on PBMCs. These receptors came from a boy younger than 18 in good health and CMV-seronegative. Both conserved end residues are part of each CDR3. The D gene is left open where the match is weak. Rows give clone size only sometimes, using once, few, many, or a class for an expanded clone.

clone_size d_call j_call v_call cdr3_aa cdr3_nt
- TRBD1 TRBJ1-2 TRBV28 CASRLDRVRGYTF TGTGCCAGCCGTTTGGACAGGGTTCGTGGCTACACCTTC
- - TRBJ1-2 TRBV6-6 CASSYGSQGYYGYTF TGTGCCAGCAGTTATGGGAGCCAGGGGTACTATGGCTACACCTTC
once TRBD2 TRBJ2-1 TRBV7-9 CASSSRLGLAGGPFSEQFF TGTGCCAGCAGCTCAAGGCTCGGACTAGCGGGGGGGCCGTTCAGTGAGCAGTTCTTC
once - TRBJ1-6 TRBV4-1 CASSQEGQPYNSPLHF TGCGCCAGCAGCCAAGAGGGGCAGCCCTATAATTCACCCCTCCACTTT
- - TRBJ2-7 TRBV7-8 CASSLAGTAYEQYF TGTGCCAGCAGCTTAGCCGGGACTGCCTACGAGCAGTACTTC
- - TRBJ2-2 TRBV21-1 CASSTGRGAGGTGELFF TGTGCCAGCAGCACCGGGAGAGGGGCTGGGGGCACCGGGGAGCTGTTTTTT
- TRBD1 TRBJ1-3 TRBV7-3 CASSLTGTTGNTIYF TGTGCCAGCAGCTTGACAGGGACAACAGGAAACACCATATATTTT
- - TRBJ2-7 TRBV11-2 CASMRAGVAYEQYF TGTGCCAGCATGCGGGCTGGGGTGGCCTACGAGCAGTACTTC
- - TRBJ1-2 TRBV18 CASSETGGRYGYTF TGTGCCAGCTCAGAGACAGGCGGGCGCTATGGCTACACCTTC
- - TRBJ2-2 TRBV7-2 CASSWRGMAGESTGELFF TGTGCCAGCAGCTGGAGGGGTATGGCGGGCGAATCCACCGGGGAGCTGTTTTTT
- TRBD1 TRBJ2-1 TRBV5-4 CASSLGTGLDEQFF TGTGCCAGCAGCTTGGGGACAGGGCTCGATGAGCAGTTCTTC
- TRBD1 TRBJ1-5 TRBV19 CASTATGGNQPQHF TGTGCCAGTACCGCGACAGGGGGAAATCAGCCCCAGCATTTT
- - TRBJ1-5 TRBV19 CASRDSNQPQHF TGTGCCAGCAGGGATAGCAATCAGCCCCAGCATTTT
- - TRBJ2-2 TRBV19 CASSSLATANTGELFF TGTGCCAGTAGTTCACTGGCGACAGCGAACACCGGGGAGCTGTTTTTT
- - TRBJ1-6 TRBV7-8 CASSFQGGSPLHF TGTGCCAGCAGCTTTCAGGGAGGATCACCCCTCCACTTT
- TRBD2 TRBJ2-5 TRBV7-7 CASSPGTSGVLGQETQYF TGTGCTAGCAGCCCCGGGACTAGCGGGGTTTTGGGCCAAGAGACCCAGTACTTC
- - TRBJ2-1 TRBV20-1 CSAGPGHEQFF TGCAGTGCTGGCCCGGGACACGAGCAGTTCTTC
- - TRBJ1-1 TRBV11-2 CASSLEGGPNTEAFF TGTGCCAGCAGCTTAGAGGGGGGGCCCAACACTGAAGCTTTCTTT
- TRBD1 TRBJ1-5 TRBV28 CASSLWAMRDRGRSNQPQHF TGTGCCAGCAGTTTATGGGCTATGAGGGACAGGGGCCGTAGCAATCAGCCCCAGCATTTT
few TRBD1 TRBJ2-7 TRBV2 CASSRRTGDHEQYF TGTGCCAGCAGTCGAAGGACAGGGGACCACGAGCAGTACTTC
- - TRBJ1-1 TRBV11-3 CASSPGEANTEAFF TGTGCCAGCAGCCCGGGAGAGGCGAACACTGAAGCTTTCTTT
- - TRBJ2-7 TRBV14 CASSQGTGTGYEQYF TGTGCCAGCAGCCAAGGTACAGGTACAGGGTACGAGCAGTACTTC
- - TRBJ2-5 TRBV11-3 CASSLDSQETQYF TGTGCCAGCAGCTTAGACAGCCAAGAGACCCAGTACTTC
- TRBD1 TRBJ1-1 TRBV5-1 CASSWDRVQTNTEAFF TGCGCCAGCAGCTGGGACAGGGTCCAGACGAACACTGAAGCTTTCTTT
- TRBD1 TRBJ1-5 TRBV30 CAWSWTGGIQPQHF TGTGCCTGGAGTTGGACAGGGGGGATTCAGCCCCAGCATTTT
- - TRBJ2-5 TRBV19 CASSPLRGQLQETQYF TGTGCCAGTAGCCCCCTCCGCGGCCAGCTGCAGGAGACCCAGTACTTC
- TRBD2 TRBJ2-2 TRBV2 CASSWEGTGELFF TGTGCCAGCAGTTGGGAGGGCACCGGGGAGCTGTTTTTT
- - TRBJ1-1 TRBV11-3 CASSRNRFGGPNTEAFF TGTGCCAGCAGTCGAAACAGGTTCGGGGGACCAAACACTGAAGCTTTCTTT
- TRBD2 TRBJ2-1 TRBV9 CASSLSLSGSNEQFF TGTGCCAGCAGCCTCTCCCTTAGCGGGAGTAATGAGCAGTTCTTC
- TRBD2 TRBJ2-7 TRBV7-2 CATRLAGSYEQYF TGTGCCACCCGACTAGCGGGATCGTACGAGCAGTACTTC
- - TRBJ1-2 TRBV6-5 CASSFRESYGYTF TGTGCCAGCAGTTTTCGGGAGAGCTATGGCTACACCTTC
- - TRBJ1-1 TRBV21-1 CASSKGRSEAFF TGTGCCAGCAGCAAAGGAAGGAGCGAAGCTTTCTTT